Listed below are T cell receptor beta chains from one sample, sequenced in a study of blood T cell repertoires in COVID-19. Sequenced by immunoSEQ multiplex PCR; TCRdb stores in-frame clones only, minus some. The data contain 14,000 to 15,000 clones, 65% to 85% of them singletons. Sequencing input: peripheral blood. Receptors originate from a human donor in a cohort sampled during active COVID-19. CDR3s include the opening cysteine and the closing phenylalanine or tryptophan. The order of the fields is V gene, J gene, D gene, clone size, CDR3 DNA, CDR3 protein. The D gene is left open where the match is weak. Size values are once, few and many counts, or a class for expanded clones, and some rows have none.

>TRBV29-1|TRBJ2-3|.|.
TGCAGCGTTGACGGGGGGCCCACAGATACGCAGTATTTT
CSVDGGPTDTQYF
>TRBV30|TRBJ1-2|TRBD1|.
TGTGCCTGGGCCACTCAACGGACAGGGGGAAACTATGGCTACACCTTC
CAWATQRTGGNYGYTF
>TRBV5-1|TRBJ2-7|TRBD1|.
TGCGCCAGCAGCTTAGACAGGGGTACGATCGAGCAGTACTTC
CASSLDRGTIEQYF
>TRBV18|TRBJ2-1|TRBD1|.
TGTGCCAGCTCACTTGCCGGGACAGGGGATCAGGGTGAGCAGTTCTTC
CASSLAGTGDQGEQFF
>TRBV19|TRBJ1-2|.|.
TGTGCCAGTAGTGCGTACCGGGCCTCCTCGGGAGGCTACACCTTC
CASSAYRASSGGYTF
>TRBV9|TRBJ1-5|.|.
TGTGCCAGCAGCGTAGGGTCGGGGAAGAATCAGCCCCAGCATTTT
CASSVGSGKNQPQHF
>TRBV2|TRBJ1-5|TRBD1|.
TGTGCCAGCAGTGAATCTGACAGGGTTAGGCAGCCCCAGCATTTT
CASSESDRVRQPQHF
>TRBV27|TRBJ1-5|.|few
TGTGCCAGCAGCCACCCCGGGGTTCAGCCCCAGCATTTT
CASSHPGVQPQHF
>TRBV21-1|TRBJ1-4|.|.
TGTGCCAGCAGCAAAACGAACCCCAAATCAGGGGCTAATGAAAAACTGTTTTTT
CASSKTNPKSGANEKLFF
>TRBV7-2|TRBJ1-1|TRBD1|.
TGTGCCAGCAGCTGGGACAGGGGCACTGAAGCTTTCTTT
CASSWDRGTEAFF
>TRBV15|TRBJ2-3|.|.
TGTGCCACCTCGGTTCCCCGCGGGGAAAGCACAGATACGCAGTATTTT
CATSVPRGESTDTQYF
>TRBV27|TRBJ2-5|.|.
TGTGCCAGCAGTCTCCGAAGCAGGGGAGGGGTGGAGACCCAGTACTTC
CASSLRSRGGVETQYF
>TRBV7-2|TRBJ1-6|TRBD1|few
TGTGCCAGCAGCCGTGACAGGGCAGTTTATTCACCCCTCCACTTT
CASSRDRAVYSPLHF
>TRBV28|TRBJ1-2|.|.
TGTGCCAGCAGCACACAGGGAGAGGGCCTTGGCTACACCTTC
CASSTQGEGLGYTF
>TRBV30|TRBJ2-2|.|few
TGTGCCTGGCAGGGTTTCGGGGAGCTGTTTTTT
CAWQGFGELFF
>TRBV19|TRBJ2-3|.|.
TGTGCCAGTAGTATAGTCCCCGTCGGAGATACGCAGTATTTT
CASSIVPVGDTQYF
>TRBV7-9|TRBJ2-2|TRBD2|once
TGTGCCAGCAGCTCCGGGGGGGCCGGGGAGCTGTTTTTT
CASSSGGAGELFF
>TRBV30|TRBJ1-5|.|few
TGTGCGGTGGAGAGGGAGAGTCAGCCCCAGCATTTT
CAVERESQPQHF
>TRBV30|TRBJ1-1|TRBD1|once
TGTGCCTCGCAGGGGGGATTAGGGGCTTTCTTT
CASQGGLGAFF
>TRBV2|TRBJ2-7|TRBD2|.
TGTGCCAGCAGTGACGTCGTGGCGGGGGCCTACGAGCAGTACTTC
CASSDVVAGAYEQYF
>TRBV20-1|TRBJ2-7|.|.
TGCAGTGCTAGTGTCTTGGGGGGTTACGAGCAGTACTTC
CSASVLGGYEQYF
>TRBV6-5|TRBJ2-7|.|.
TGTGCCAGCAGTCGGGATGGGAGGAACTACGAGCAGTACTTC
CASSRDGRNYEQYF
>TRBV5-4|TRBJ2-1|TRBD1|.
TGTGCCAGCAGCTCGGCGAGCCGACAGGGCGGAGACAATGAGCAGTTCTTC
CASSSASRQGGDNEQFF
>TRBV6-4|TRBJ2-3|TRBD1|.
TGTGCCAGCTCGAGGACAGGGGGCGGAGATACGCAGTATTTT
CASSRTGGGDTQYF
>TRBV3-1/TRBV3-2|TRBJ2-3|.|once
TGTGCCAGCAGCATCTTAGATACGCAGTATTTT
CASSILDTQYF
>TRBV3-1/TRBV3-2|TRBJ2-3|.|.
TGTGCCAGCAGCCAAAACCGGCTATCGGGTGATACGCAGTATTTT
CASSQNRLSGDTQYF
>TRBV29-1|TRBJ2-4|.|once
TGCAGCGTTGTGGGCCGGCAAGGCAAAAACATTCAGTACTTC
CSVVGRQGKNIQYF
>TRBV19|TRBJ1-2|TRBD1|.
TGTGCCAGTAGTGCCCTTGACAGGGGCTACTCTGGCTACACCTTC
CASSALDRGYSGYTF
>TRBV16|TRBJ2-5|TRBD1|.
TGTGCCAGCAGCGTACGAGGACAGGGACAAGAGACCCAGTACTTC
CASSVRGQGQETQYF
>TRBV5-1|TRBJ1-2|.|.
TGCGCCAGCAGCTTGGGGGGCAGTTACTATGGCTACACCTTC
CASSLGGSYYGYTF
>TRBV5-1|TRBJ2-7|.|.
TGCGCCAGCAGCTTGTTTCCCGCATCCCCTACCTACGAGCAGTACTTC
CASSLFPASPTYEQYF
>TRBV6-5|TRBJ1-6|.|.
TGTGCCAGCATTGGAGGGAATTCACCCCTCCACTTT
CASIGGNSPLHF
>TRBV10-1|TRBJ2-1|.|few
TGCGCCAGCAGTCTCGGGGGGCGGCAGTTCTTC
CASSLGGRQFF
>TRBV5-1|TRBJ2-5|TRBD2|.
TGCGCCAGCAGCGCACTAGCGGGGGGGCAAGAGACCCAGTACTTC
CASSALAGGQETQYF
>TRBV5-1|TRBJ2-7|.|.
TGCGCCAGCAGCCCGGAGTCACGAGGCGAGCAGTACTTC
CASSPESRGEQYF
>TRBV7-8|TRBJ2-6|.|.
TGTGCCAGCAGCCGTCGCTCTGGGGCCAACGTCCTGACTTTC
CASSRRSGANVLTF
>TRBV4-1|TRBJ1-4|.|.
TGCGCCAGCAGCGCCCCGGGGGGGGAAAAACTGTTTTTT
CASSAPGGEKLFF
>TRBV28|TRBJ2-1|TRBD1|.
TGTGCCAGCGGGATATTGGACAGGGTTGAGCAGTTCTTC
CASGILDRVEQFF
>TRBV28|TRBJ2-3|.|few
TGTGCCAGCAGCCCCAGGGGGGCAACAGATACGCAGTATTTT
CASSPRGATDTQYF
>TRBV6-2/TRBV6-3|TRBJ1-3|.|once
TGTGCCAGCAGTTACTCACGGAGCTCTGGAAACACCATATATTTT
CASSYSRSSGNTIYF
>TRBV18|TRBJ2-7|TRBD2|.
TGTGCCAGCTCGGGACTAGCGGGACCAAGCTCCTACGAGCAGTACTTC
CASSGLAGPSSYEQYF
>TRBV6-2/TRBV6-3|TRBJ2-1|TRBD1|medium-sized
TGTGCCAGCAGTCGATCAGGGGGTGGCTACAATGAGCAGTTCTTC
CASSRSGGGYNEQFF
>TRBV10-2|TRBJ1-2|.|.
TGCGCCAGCAGTTACAGGGATGGCTACACCTTC
CASSYRDGYTF
>TRBV24-1|TRBJ2-1|.|once
TGTGCCACCAGTCCGGGGGACAATGAGCAGTTCTTC
CATSPGDNEQFF
>TRBV27|TRBJ1-1|.|.
TGTGCCAGCAGTTTCGTCGCGGGGACTGAAGCTTTCTTT
CASSFVAGTEAFF
>TRBV3-1/TRBV3-2|TRBJ2-3|.|.
TGTGCCAGCAGCCCCGACTCCGGGGATACGCAGTATTTT
CASSPDSGDTQYF
>TRBV2|TRBJ2-3|.|few
TGTGCCAGCAGTGAAGGGGGCGGGACCCGGAAGTATTTT
CASSEGGGTRKYF
>TRBV4-1|TRBJ2-5|.|once
TGCGCCAGCAGCCAAGAAGACAGAAAAAGCGAGACCCAGTACTTC
CASSQEDRKSETQYF
>TRBV3-1/TRBV3-2|TRBJ1-3|.|.
TGTGCCAGCAGCCAGTGGGGCTCCTCTGGAAACACCATATATTTT
CASSQWGSSGNTIYF
>TRBV11-2|TRBJ2-2|.|.
TGTGCCAGCAGTCGCGATGGCGGGGCCGGGGAGCTGTTTTTT
CASSRDGGAGELFF